Sequencing of this T cell receptor (beta chain) was carried out in a study of sequential checkpoint blockade in melanoma. In the study overall: After both sequences, patients received maintenance nivolumab.

This clone was observed a few times. Libraries were prepared by immunoSEQ multiplex PCR; TCRdb keeps only in-frame clonotypes and omits some of them. The data hold some 19,000 clones, with 69% observed a single time. Treatment of the sample: randomized to nivolumab then ipilimumab (arm A) or the reverse (arm B). This sequence originates from a human donor with melanoma. The source material was CD8+ T cells sorted from blood (inferred from file names), sampled from a patient given nivolumab and ipilimumab in sequence.

CDR3 sequence reads: CASSFGADEQYF. The CDR3 DNA sequence: TGTGCCAGCAGTTTTGGAGCCGACGAGCAGTACTTC. This chain uses TRBV28 with TRBJ2-7; D remains ambiguous. Trimming removed 3 bases at V and 5 bases at J, with 8 bases between. The CDR3 is made up of 12 amino acids. Germline assignment: CDR1 MDHEN and CDR2 SYDVKM.